This T cell receptor beta chain was sequenced during a study of T-cell memory formation after mild COVID-19. Whole-study context: TCR clusters largely stayed donor specific. Findings of the study overall: Some clones that responded turned up in pre-infection memory, which suggests that cross-reactive memory joined in. Contracting clones from day 15 to 85 showed balanced CD4/CD8; later expanders favored CD4+.

V was shortened by 1 base and J by 0 bases, with 16 bases between the two germline ends. The CDR3 totals 18 residues. Germline V gives CDR1 SGHTA, CDR2 FQGNSA. About this clonotype itself: Antigen specificity is unknown.

Constant-segment primers and 5'RACE yielded cDNA libraries for TCR alpha and TCR beta, each carrying sample barcodes and UMIs. Each CDR3 protein gets one entry after TCRdb re-called the 5' RACE reads with MiXCR. The table has about 110,000 distinct CDR3 sequences, roughly a sixth seen once. The sequencing input was PBMCs or a T cell subset sorted from them (not recorded which). The sequence was obtained from a man younger than 30 who had mild COVID-19 (a few samples of this study predate the infection). Cell type and time point are not known. The chain couples TRBV7-2 to TRBJ2-1; D gene ambiguous. Here the CDR3 reads CASSLERARTLSYNEQFF. The CDR3 DNA is TGTGCCAGCAGCTTAGAAAGGGCGAGAACCCTCTCCTACAATGAGCAGTTCTTC.